A selection of T cell receptor beta chains follows, all from one sample in a study of T cells in Graves' hyperthyroidism and ophthalmopathy. TCRdb re-derived calls from the multiplex PCR reads in MiXCR, one entry per CDR3 protein. The sample shows a few hundred thousand distinct CDR3 sequences, around a quarter of them seen only once. Material: blood. All receptors derive from a man in his forties or fifties with Graves' hyperthyroidism. The CDR3 runs from the conserved cysteine through the conserved F or W. Fields, in order: clone size, J gene, CDR3 length, D gene, V gene, CDR3 DNA, CDR3 protein. The D gene is left open where the match is weak. Clone sizes are given selectively: once, few, many, or a class where the clone is expanded.

>many|TRBJ1-1|14|NA|TRBV28
TGTGCCAGCAGGACTTTAGAATCGAACACTGAAGCTTTCTTT
CASRTLESNTEAFF
>many|TRBJ2-3|15|NA|TRBV28
TGTGCCAGCAGTCCCCCGGACGGACTCACAGATACGCAGTATTTT
CASSPPDGLTDTQYF
>NA|TRBJ2-1|19|TRBD2|TRBV5-1
TGCGCCAGCAGTCTTAGGGCTAGCGGGACGTATAGCTCCTACAATGAGCAGTTCTTC
CASSLRASGTYSSYNEQFF
>many|TRBJ2-3|14|NA|TRBV5-1
TGCGCCAGCAGCTTTGGCCAGCGCACAGATACGCAGTATTTT
CASSFGQRTDTQYF
>many|TRBJ2-2|16|TRBD2|TRBV28
TGTGCCAGCACCGAACTAGCGGGTCCGAACACCGGGGAGCTGTTTTTT
CASTELAGPNTGELFF
>many|TRBJ1-1|16|NA|TRBV6-6
TGTGCCAGCAGTTACTCATGGCCCTCACTCACCGCTGAAGCTTTCTTT
CASSYSWPSLTAEAFF
>NA|TRBJ2-7|13|NA|TRBV10-3
TGTGCCATCAGTGATTTCGGGTCAGCCGAGCAGTACTTC
CAISDFGSAEQYF
>NA|TRBJ1-1|16|TRBD1|TRBV28
TGTGCCAGCAGCAATTGCGTGACAGGGGTTTGTGGTGAAGCTTTCTTT
CASSNCVTGVCGEAFF
>few|TRBJ2-7|13|NA|TRBV2
TGTGCCAGCCGACTAGAGAGGGCCTACGAGCAGTACTTC
CASRLERAYEQYF
>NA|TRBJ1-2|12|TRBD1|TRBV5-1
TGCGCCAGCAGCTTGACAGGGGTTGGCTACACCTTC
CASSLTGVGYTF
>NA|TRBJ2-1|16|NA|TRBV11-3
TGTGCCAGCAGCTTGACCTCCGGGACAAGGTACAATGAGCAGTTCTTC
CASSLTSGTRYNEQFF
>NA|TRBJ2-7|15|TRBD1|TRBV7-3
TGCGCCAGCAGCCAATTAGGGACAGGGGCCTACGAGCAGTACTTC
CASSQLGTGAYEQYF
>many|TRBJ2-7|13|NA|TRBV3-1
TGTGCCACCCAAAATGGGATCTCCTACGAGCAGTACTTC
CATQNGISYEQYF
>few|TRBJ2-4|16|NA|TRBV6-2/TRBV6-3
TGTGCCAGCAGTTTTGCGAGCGTCCTAGCCAAAAACATTCAGTACTTC
CASSFASVLAKNIQYF
>many|TRBJ1-2|12|NA|TRBV30
TGTGCCTGGAGTCGGGGGAACTATGGCTACACCTTC
CAWSRGNYGYTF
>few|TRBJ2-5|14|NA|TRBV27
TGTGCCAGCAGTTTAGTGGGGGCCGAAGAGACCCAGTACTTC
CASSLVGAEETQYF
>NA|TRBJ2-6|18|NA|TRBV5-5
TGTGCCAGCAGCTTGGAGGGTAGCTCGCCGTCTGGGGCCAACGTCCTGACTTTC
CASSLEGSSPSGANVLTF
>NA|TRBJ1-1|16|NA|TRBV12-3/TRBV12-4
TGTGCCAGCAGATCGTTCGACCGGGACGGGAAAACTGAAGCTTTCTTT
CASRSFDRDGKTEAFF
>few|TRBJ2-2|12|TRBD1|TRBV7-9
TGTGCCAGCAGTCGGACAGGCCGGGAACTGTTTTTT
CASSRTGRELFF
>many|TRBJ2-5|15|NA|TRBV11-2
TGTGCCAGCAGCCCTATCCTGCAGGGAAAAGAGACCCAGTACTTC
CASSPILQGKETQYF
>many|TRBJ2-1|13|NA|TRBV12-3/TRBV12-4
TGTGCCAGCAGACTGACTATTAACAATGAGCAGTTCTTC
CASRLTINNEQFF
>NA|TRBJ1-1|13|NA|TRBV11-3
TGTGCCAGCAGCTTAGTGTGGAACACTGAAGCTTTCTTT
CASSLVWNTEAFF
>many|TRBJ2-7|15|TRBD1|TRBV7-2
TGTGCCAGCAGCTCACCGGACAGGGGGCACTACGAGCAGTACTTC
CASSSPDRGHYEQYF
>many|TRBJ2-5|16|TRBD2|TRBV20-1
TGCAGTGCCAGCGGGTCTAGCGGGATTATCGAGGAGACCCAGTACTTC
CSASGSSGIIEETQYF
>few|TRBJ2-1|13|NA|TRBV15
TGTGCCACCAGCAGAGAGGTCCCCAATGAGCAGTTCTTC
CATSREVPNEQFF